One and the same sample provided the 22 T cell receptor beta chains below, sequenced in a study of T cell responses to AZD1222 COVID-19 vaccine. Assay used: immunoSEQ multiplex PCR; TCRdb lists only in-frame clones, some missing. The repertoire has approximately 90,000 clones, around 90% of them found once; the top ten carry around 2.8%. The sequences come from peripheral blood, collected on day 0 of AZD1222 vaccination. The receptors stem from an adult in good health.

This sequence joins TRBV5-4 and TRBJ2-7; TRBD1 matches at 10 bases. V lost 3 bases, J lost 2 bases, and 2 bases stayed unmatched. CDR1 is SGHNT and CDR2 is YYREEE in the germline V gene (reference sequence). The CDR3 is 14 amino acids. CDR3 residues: CASSSDRGAYEQYF. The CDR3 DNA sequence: TGTGCCAGCAGCTCGGACAGGGGGGCCTACGAGCAGTACTTC.

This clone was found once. The CDR3 bases are TGTGCCACCAGCAGAGTGGGTGTAGACAGAAACTATGGCTACACCTTC. This encodes CATSRVGVDRNYGYTF. J is TRBJ1-2 and V is TRBV15; a possible D gene is TRBD1 (5 bases). This CDR3 has 16 residues. The V and J ends lost 1 base and 2 bases respectively, with 14 bases between them. Germline V gives CDR1 LNHNV, CDR2 YYDKDF (reference sequence).

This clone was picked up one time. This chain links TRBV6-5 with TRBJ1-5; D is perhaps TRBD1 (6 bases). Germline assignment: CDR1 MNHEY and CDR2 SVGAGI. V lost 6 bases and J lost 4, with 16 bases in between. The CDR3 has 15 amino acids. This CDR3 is CASRGDRIRNQPQHF. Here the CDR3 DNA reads TGTGCCAGCAGGGGAGACAGGATACGAAATCAGCCCCAGCATTTT.

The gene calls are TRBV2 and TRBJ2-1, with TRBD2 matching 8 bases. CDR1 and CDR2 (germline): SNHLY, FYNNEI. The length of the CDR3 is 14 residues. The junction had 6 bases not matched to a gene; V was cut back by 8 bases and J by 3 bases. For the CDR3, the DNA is TGTGCCAGCCTTCCTAGCGGGCGCTACAATGAGCAGTTCTTC. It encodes CASLPSGRYNEQFF.

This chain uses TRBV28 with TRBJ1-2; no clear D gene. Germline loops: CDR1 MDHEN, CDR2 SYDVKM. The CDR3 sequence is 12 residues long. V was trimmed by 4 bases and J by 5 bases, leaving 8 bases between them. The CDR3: CASSSRRYGYTF. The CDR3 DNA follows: TGTGCCAGCAGTTCCAGGCGGTATGGCTACACCTTC.

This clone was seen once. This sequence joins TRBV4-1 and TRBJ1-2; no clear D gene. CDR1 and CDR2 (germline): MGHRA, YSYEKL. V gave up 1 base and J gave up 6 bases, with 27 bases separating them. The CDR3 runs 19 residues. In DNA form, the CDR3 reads TGCGCCAGCAGCCAAGTAAATGCAGATTACCTTTCCCTGACTGATGGCTACACCTTC. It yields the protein CASSQVNADYLSLTDGYTF.

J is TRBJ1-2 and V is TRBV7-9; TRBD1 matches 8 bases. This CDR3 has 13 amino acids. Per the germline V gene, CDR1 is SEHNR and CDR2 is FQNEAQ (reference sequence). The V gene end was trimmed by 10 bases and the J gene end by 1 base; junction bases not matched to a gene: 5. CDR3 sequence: CATVTGGNYGYTF. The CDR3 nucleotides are TGTGCCACCGTAACAGGGGGTAACTATGGCTACACCTTC.

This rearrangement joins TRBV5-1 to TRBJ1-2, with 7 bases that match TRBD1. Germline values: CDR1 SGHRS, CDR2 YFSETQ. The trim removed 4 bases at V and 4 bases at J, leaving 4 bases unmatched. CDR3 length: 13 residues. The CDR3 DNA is TGCGCCAGCAGCCCCAGGACAGGCTATGGCTACACCTTC. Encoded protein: CASSPRTGYGYTF. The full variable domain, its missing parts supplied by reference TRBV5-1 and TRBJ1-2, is KAGVTQTPRYLIKTRGQQVTLSCSPISGHRSVSWYQQTPGQGLQFLFEYFSETQRNKGNFPGRFSGRQFSNSRSEMNVSTLELGDSALYLCASSPRTGYGYTFGSGTRLTVV.

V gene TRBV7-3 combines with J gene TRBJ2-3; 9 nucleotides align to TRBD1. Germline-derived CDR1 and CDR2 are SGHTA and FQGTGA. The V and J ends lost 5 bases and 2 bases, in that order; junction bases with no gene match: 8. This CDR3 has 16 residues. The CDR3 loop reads CASSARTGANTDTQYF. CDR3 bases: TGTGCCAGCAGCGCCAGGACAGGGGCTAACACAGATACGCAGTATTTT. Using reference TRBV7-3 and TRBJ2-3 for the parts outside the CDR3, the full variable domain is GAGVSQTPSNKVTEKGKYVELRCDPISGHTALYWYRQSLGQGPEFLIYFQGTGAADDSGLPNDRFFAVRPEGSVSTLKIQRTERGDSAVYLCASSARTGANTDTQYFGPGTRLTVL.

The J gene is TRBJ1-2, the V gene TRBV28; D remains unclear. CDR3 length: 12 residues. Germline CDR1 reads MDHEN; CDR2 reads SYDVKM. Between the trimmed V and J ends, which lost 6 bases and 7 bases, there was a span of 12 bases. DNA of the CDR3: TGTGCCAGCAGCCTAAGGCCACCTGGCTACACCTTC. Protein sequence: CASSLRPPGYTF.

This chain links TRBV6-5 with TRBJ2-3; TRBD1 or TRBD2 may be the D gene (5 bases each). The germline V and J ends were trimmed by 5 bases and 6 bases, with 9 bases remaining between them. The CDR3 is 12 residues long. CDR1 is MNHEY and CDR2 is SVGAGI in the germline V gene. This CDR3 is CASSNWGDTQYF. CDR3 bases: TGTGCCAGCAGTAACTGGGGGGATACGCAGTATTTT.

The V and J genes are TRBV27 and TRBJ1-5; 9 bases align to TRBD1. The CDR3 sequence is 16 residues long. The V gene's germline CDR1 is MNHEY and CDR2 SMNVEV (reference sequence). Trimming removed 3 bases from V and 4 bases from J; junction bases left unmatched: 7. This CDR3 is CASSLIGGQGNQPQHF. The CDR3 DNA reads TGTGCCAGCAGTTTGATCGGTGGACAGGGGAATCAGCCCCAGCATTTT.

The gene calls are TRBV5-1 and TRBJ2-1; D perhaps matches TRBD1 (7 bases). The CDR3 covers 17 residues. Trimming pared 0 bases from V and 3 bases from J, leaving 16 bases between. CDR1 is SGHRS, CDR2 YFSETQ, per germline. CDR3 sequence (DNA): TGCGCCAGCAGCTTGGGGCAGGGGGGTCCTATCTACAATGAGCAGTTCTTC. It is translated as CASSLGQGGPIYNEQFF.

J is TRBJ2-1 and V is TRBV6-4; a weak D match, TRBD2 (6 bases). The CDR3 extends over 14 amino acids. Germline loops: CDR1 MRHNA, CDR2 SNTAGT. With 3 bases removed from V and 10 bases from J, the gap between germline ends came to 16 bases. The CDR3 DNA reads TGTGCCAGCAGTGAAAGAGACCGGGCGGGGGAGCAGTTCTTC. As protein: CASSERDRAGEQFF.

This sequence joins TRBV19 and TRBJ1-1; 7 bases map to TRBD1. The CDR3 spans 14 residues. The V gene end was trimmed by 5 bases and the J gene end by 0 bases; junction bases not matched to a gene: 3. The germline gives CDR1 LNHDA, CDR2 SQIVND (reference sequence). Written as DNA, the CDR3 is TGTGCCAGTAGTTTCAGGGGGATGAACACTGAAGCTTTCTTT. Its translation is CASSFRGMNTEAFF.

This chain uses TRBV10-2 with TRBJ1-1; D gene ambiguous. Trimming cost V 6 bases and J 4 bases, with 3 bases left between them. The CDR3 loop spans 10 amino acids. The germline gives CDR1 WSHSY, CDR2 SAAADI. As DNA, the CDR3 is TGCGCCAGCAGCATCACTGAAGCTTTCTTT. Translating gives CASSITEAFF.

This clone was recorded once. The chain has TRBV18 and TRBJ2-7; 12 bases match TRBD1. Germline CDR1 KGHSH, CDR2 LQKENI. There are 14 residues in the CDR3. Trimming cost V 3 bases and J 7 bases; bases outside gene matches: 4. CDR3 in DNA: TGTGCCAGCTCACCGGGACAGGGGGCGCGGGAGCAGTACTTC. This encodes CASSPGQGAREQYF.

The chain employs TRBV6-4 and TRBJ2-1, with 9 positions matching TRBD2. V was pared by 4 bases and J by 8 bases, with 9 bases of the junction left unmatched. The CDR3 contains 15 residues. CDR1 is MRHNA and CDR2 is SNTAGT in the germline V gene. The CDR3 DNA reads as TGTGCCAGCAGTGTGGGCGGGGGGGGAGTCGATGAGCAGTTCTTC. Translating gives CASSVGGGGVDEQFF.

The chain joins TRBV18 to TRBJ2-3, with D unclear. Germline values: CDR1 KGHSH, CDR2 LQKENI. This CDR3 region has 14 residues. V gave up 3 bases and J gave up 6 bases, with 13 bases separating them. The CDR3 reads CASSPPEPTDTQYF. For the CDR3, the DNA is TGTGCCAGCTCACCTCCGGAGCCAACCGATACGCAGTATTTT.

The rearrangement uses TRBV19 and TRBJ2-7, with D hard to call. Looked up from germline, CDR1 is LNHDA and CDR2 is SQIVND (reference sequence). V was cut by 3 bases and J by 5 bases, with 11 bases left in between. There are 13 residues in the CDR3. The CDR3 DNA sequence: TGTGCCAGTAGTATTCGGATACTCGACGAGCAGTACTTC. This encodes CASSIRILDEQYF.

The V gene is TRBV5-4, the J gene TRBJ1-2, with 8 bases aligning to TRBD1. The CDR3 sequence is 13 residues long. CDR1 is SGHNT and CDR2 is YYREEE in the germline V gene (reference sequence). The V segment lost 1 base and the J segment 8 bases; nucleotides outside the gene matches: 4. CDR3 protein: CASSLSGGGGYTF. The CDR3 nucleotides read TGTGCCAGCAGCTTGTCAGGGGGCGGCGGCTACACCTTC.

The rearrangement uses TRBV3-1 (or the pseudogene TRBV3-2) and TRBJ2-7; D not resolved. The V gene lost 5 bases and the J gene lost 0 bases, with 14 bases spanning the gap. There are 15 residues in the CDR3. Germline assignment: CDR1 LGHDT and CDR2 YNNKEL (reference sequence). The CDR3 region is CASSSQSWSSYEQYF. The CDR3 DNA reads TGTGCCAGCAGCTCGCAAAGCTGGAGCTCCTACGAGCAGTACTTC.